The 6 T cell receptor beta chains below were found in one sample sequenced in a study of blood T cell repertoires in COVID-19 (dated by TCRdb to the early 2020s). Receptor amplification or capture employed the immunoSEQ multiplex PCR assay. The clones in this table, taken by TCRdb from immuneACCESS, are in-frame only. Not every clone is retained; where verified, under half of the shortfall comes from an unresolved V gene, and the cause of the rest is unknown. This sample is represented by approximately 100,000 clones; about four fifths of them were singletons. The ten largest clonotypes hold about 9.4% of the sample. The sequenced sample consisted of peripheral blood. The receptors come from a human donor in a cohort sampled during active COVID-19.

In its sample, this clone was seen a few times. This chain uses TRBV20-1 with TRBJ2-7; D call uncertain. The CDR3 is made up of 11 amino acids. From germline, CDR1 is DFQATT and CDR2 SNEGSKA (reference sequence). V gave up 3 bases and J gave up 5 bases, with 8 bases separating them. For the CDR3, the DNA is TGCAGTGCTAGGAGCAACGACGAGCAGTACTTC. Translation: CSARSNDEQYF.

CDR3 DNA sequence: TGTGCCAGCAGTCGTGGGTCCTCGGCGGGGGGTCTCTACGAGCAGTACTTC. The encoded protein is CASSRGSSAGGLYEQYF. The chain carries TRBV3-1 (or the pseudogene TRBV3-2) and TRBJ2-7; 8 bases line up with TRBD2. Germline V CDR1 and CDR2: LGHDT, YNNKEL (reference sequence). The CDR3 covers 17 residues. V was clipped by 6 bases and J by 3 bases; unmatched bases: 16.

V gene TRBV9 combines with J gene TRBJ1-1, with D hard to call. This CDR3 contains 15 residues. Germline V gene sequence: CDR1 SGDLS, CDR2 YYNGEE. Trimming stripped 2 bases from V and 1 base from J, with 12 bases between. CDR3: CASSVIAEGNTEAFF. The CDR3 bases are TGTGCCAGCAGCGTCATAGCTGAGGGGAACACTGAAGCTTTCTTT.

The J gene is TRBJ2-7, the V gene TRBV20-1; D is possibly TRBD1 (6 bases). Trimming took off 6 bases at V and 2 bases at J, with 8 bases between the two ends. The CDR3 runs to 11 residues. The V gene's germline CDR1 is DFQATT and CDR2 SNEGSKA (reference sequence). The CDR3 loop is CSANRAYEQYF. Here the CDR3 DNA reads TGCAGTGCAAACAGGGCCTACGAGCAGTACTTC.

This clone has a single count. The rearrangement links TRBV11-2 to TRBJ2-5; tentative D call: TRBD2 (6 bases). CDR1 is SGHAT and CDR2 is FQNNGV in the germline V gene. The germline V and J ends were trimmed by 1 base and 9 bases, with 6 bases remaining between them. The CDR3 extends over 11 amino acids. CDR3 residues: CASSLGGAQYF. The CDR3 DNA follows: TGTGCCAGCAGCTTAGGGGGGGCCCAGTACTTC.

The V and J genes are TRBV7-7 and TRBJ2-5; 7 bases are shared with TRBD2. With 5 bases clipped from V and 1 base from J, the junction kept 4 bases outside the gene matches. CDR3 length equals 14 residues. Germline CDR1 SSHAT, CDR2 FNYEAQ (reference sequence). CDR3 sequence reads: CASSPSGGQETQYF. DNA of the CDR3: TGTGCCAGCAGCCCGTCGGGGGGCCAAGAGACCCAGTACTTC. Complete variable domain (other parts from reference TRBV7-7 and TRBJ2-5): GAGVSQSPRYKVTKRGQDVTLRCDPISSHATLYWYQQALGQGPEFLTYFNYEAQPDKSGLPSDRFSAERPEGSISTLTIQRTEQRDSAMYRCASSPSGGQETQYFGPGTRLLVL.